These T cell receptor beta chains were read from a single sample in a study of shared clonotypes between healthy human individuals. The repertoire was sequenced with immunoSEQ multiplex PCR; TCRdb's copy has only in-frame clones and lacks some. The sample lists roughly 2,500,000 clones; 80% to 95% were seen once. What was sequenced was naive CD4+ T cells from PBMCs. These receptors originate from a man aged 18 to 30 in good health. Some clones in this sample may be carry-over from other donors' samples. The CDR3 runs from the conserved cysteine through the conserved F or W. A D gene is named only where the DNA matches it firmly. The size of a clone is reported for some rows only, either as once, few or many, or as a class for expanded clones.

- TRBJ1-4 TRBV5-1 15 - CASSLVAGPNEKLFF TGCGCCAGCAGCTTGGTAGCCGGACCCAATGAAAAACTGTTTTTT
- TRBJ2-7 TRBV28 16 TRBD2 CASSPHLSGKGNEQYF TGTGCCAGCAGTCCCCACCTTAGCGGGAAGGGAAACGAGCAGTACTTC
- TRBJ1-5 TRBV7-6 16 - CASSKGPGLGNQPQHF TGTGCCAGCAGCAAAGGGCCGGGGTTAGGCAATCAGCCCCAGCATTTT
- TRBJ2-7 TRBV14 14 - CASAGGVRIYEQYF TGTGCCAGCGCTGGGGGAGTTCGGATCTACGAGCAGTACTTC
- TRBJ2-1 TRBV18 15 - CASCLSVSSYNEQFF TGTGCCAGCTGCCTGTCGGTCAGCTCCTACAATGAGCAGTTCTTC
once TRBJ1-1 TRBV7-6 14 - CASSANRVGTEAFF TGTGCCAGCAGCGCAAACAGGGTAGGAACTGAAGCTTTCTTT
- TRBJ1-1 TRBV9 13 - CASSVMGDTEAFF TGTGCCAGCAGCGTAATGGGAGACACTGAAGCTTTCTTT
- TRBJ1-2 TRBV6-1 16 - CASSEVTGSYNYGYTF TGTGCCAGCAGTGAAGTTACAGGCTCCTATAACTATGGCTACACCTTC
- TRBJ2-3 TRBV5-1 13 - CASSLASTDTQYF TGCGCCAGCAGCTTAGCCAGCACAGATACGCAGTATTTT
- TRBJ1-2 TRBV28 14 TRBD1 CASSLTSGGPGYTF TGTGCCAGCAGTCTTACATCAGGGGGTCCTGGCTACACCTTC
- TRBJ2-7 TRBV6-6 14 - CASSFRQASYEQYF TGTGCCAGCAGTTTCCGACAGGCCTCCTACGAGCAGTACTTC
- TRBJ1-3 TRBV7-8 19 TRBD1 CASSLGWRQGVSSGNTIYF TGTGCCAGCAGCTTAGGCTGGCGGCAGGGGGTATCAAGTGGAAACACCATATATTTT
- TRBJ1-5 TRBV19 12 - CASNAGIQPQHF TGTGCCAGTAACGCAGGGATTCAGCCCCAGCATTTT
- TRBJ2-1 TRBV7-6 20 TRBD2 CASSPSGDPAGDLEYNEQFF TGTGCCAGCAGCCCTTCTGGTGACCCGGCGGGAGACCTTGAATACAATGAGCAGTTCTTC
- TRBJ2-3 TRBV7-9 14 - CASSLVQLGDTQYF TGTGCCAGCAGCTTAGTCCAGCTGGGGGATACGCAGTATTTT
once TRBJ1-5 TRBV7-4 17 - CASSNNQGRSGDQPQHF TGTGCCAGCAGCAATAATCAGGGGCGAAGTGGCGATCAGCCCCAGCATTTT
- TRBJ2-2 TRBV11-2 14 - CASSPLTNTGELFF TGTGCCAGCAGCCCCCTTACGAACACCGGGGAGCTGTTTTTT
- TRBJ2-7 TRBV5-1 15 - CASSLYTTRAIEQYF TGCGCCAGCAGCTTGTATACAACGAGGGCCATAGAGCAGTACTTC
- TRBJ2-2 TRBV6-5 14 TRBD1 CATRTGTNTGELFF TGTGCCACCCGGACAGGGACGAACACCGGGGAGCTGTTTTTT
- TRBJ2-7 TRBV7-2 15 TRBD2 CASSLDGTRFYEQYF TGTGCCAGCAGCTTAGACGGGACTAGGTTCTACGAGCAGTACTTC
- TRBJ2-2 TRBV6-6 11 - CALQGNGELFF TGTGCCCTCCAGGGAAACGGGGAGCTGTTTTTT
once TRBJ2-5 TRBV7-9 15 TRBD2 CASSSLAGDQETQYF TGTGCCAGCAGCTCCTTAGCGGGAGACCAAGAGACCCAGTACTTC
- TRBJ2-7 TRBV30 13 TRBD1 CAWSVDRGYEQYF TGTGCCTGGAGTGTAGACAGGGGCTACGAGCAGTACTTC
- TRBJ2-3 TRBV11-2 15 TRBD2 CASSSSGRAGDTQYF TGTGCCAGCAGCTCTAGCGGGAGGGCCGGAGATACGCAGTATTTT
- TRBJ2-5 TRBV7-9 11 - CASSRLLTQYF TGTGCCAGCAGCCGGCTGCTGACCCAGTACTTC
- TRBJ2-1 TRBV11-3 15 - CASSLRLGTYNEQFF TGTGCCAGCAGCTTGCGATTGGGGACCTACAATGAGCAGTTCTTC
- TRBJ2-2 TRBV5-1 16 TRBD1 CASSLAAGGRTGELFF TGCGCCAGCAGCTTGGCGGCAGGGGGCAGGACCGGGGAGCTGTTTTTT
once TRBJ2-7 TRBV5-1 15 TRBD2 CASSLTSGSAYEQYF TGCGCCAGCAGCTTGACCAGCGGGAGTGCTTACGAGCAGTACTTC
- TRBJ2-7 TRBV18 15 - CASSPPRGGPNEQYF TGTGCCAGCTCACCACCCCGTGGGGGGCCCAACGAGCAGTACTTC